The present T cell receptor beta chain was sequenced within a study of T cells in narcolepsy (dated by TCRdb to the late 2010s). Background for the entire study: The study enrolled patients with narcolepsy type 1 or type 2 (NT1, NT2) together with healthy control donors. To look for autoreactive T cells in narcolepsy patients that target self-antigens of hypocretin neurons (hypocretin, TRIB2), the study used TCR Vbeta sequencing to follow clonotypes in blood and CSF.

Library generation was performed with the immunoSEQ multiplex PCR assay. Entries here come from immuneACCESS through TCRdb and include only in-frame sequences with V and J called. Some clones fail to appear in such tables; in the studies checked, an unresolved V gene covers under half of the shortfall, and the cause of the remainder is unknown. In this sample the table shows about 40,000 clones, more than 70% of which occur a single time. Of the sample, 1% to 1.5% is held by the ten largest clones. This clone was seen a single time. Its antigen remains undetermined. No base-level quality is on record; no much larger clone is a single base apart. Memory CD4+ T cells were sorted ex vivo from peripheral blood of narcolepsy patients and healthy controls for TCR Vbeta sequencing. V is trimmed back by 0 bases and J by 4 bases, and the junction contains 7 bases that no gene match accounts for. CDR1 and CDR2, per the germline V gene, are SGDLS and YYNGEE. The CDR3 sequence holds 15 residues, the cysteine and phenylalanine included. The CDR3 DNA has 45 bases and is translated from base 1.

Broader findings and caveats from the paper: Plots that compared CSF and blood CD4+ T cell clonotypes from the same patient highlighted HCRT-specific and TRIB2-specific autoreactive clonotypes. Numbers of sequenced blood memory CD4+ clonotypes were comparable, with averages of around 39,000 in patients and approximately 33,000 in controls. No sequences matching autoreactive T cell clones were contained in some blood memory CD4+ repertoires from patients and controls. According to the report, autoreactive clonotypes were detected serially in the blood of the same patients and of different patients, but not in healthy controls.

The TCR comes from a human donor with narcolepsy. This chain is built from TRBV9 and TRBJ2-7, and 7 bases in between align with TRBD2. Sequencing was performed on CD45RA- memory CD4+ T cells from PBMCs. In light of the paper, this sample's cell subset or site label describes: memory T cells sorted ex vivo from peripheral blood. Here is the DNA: TGTGCCAGCAGCGTAGCCCCAGGGAGGGAATACGAGCAGTACTTC. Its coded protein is CASSVAPGREYEQYF.